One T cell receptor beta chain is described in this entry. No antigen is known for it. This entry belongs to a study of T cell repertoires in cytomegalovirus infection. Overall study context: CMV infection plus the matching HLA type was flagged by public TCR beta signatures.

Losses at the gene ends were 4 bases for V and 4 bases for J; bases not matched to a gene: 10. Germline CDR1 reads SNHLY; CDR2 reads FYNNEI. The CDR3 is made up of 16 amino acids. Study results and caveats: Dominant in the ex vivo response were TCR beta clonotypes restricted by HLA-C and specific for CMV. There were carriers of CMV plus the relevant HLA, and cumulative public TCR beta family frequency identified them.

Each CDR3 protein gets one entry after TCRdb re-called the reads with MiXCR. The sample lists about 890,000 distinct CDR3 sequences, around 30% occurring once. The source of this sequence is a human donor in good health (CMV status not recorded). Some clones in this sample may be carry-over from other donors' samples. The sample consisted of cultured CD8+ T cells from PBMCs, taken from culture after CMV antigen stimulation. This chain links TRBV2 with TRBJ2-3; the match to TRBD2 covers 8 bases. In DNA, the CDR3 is TGTGCCAGCAGTGGATATTGGGGACTAGGAGCAGATACGCAGTATTTT. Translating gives CASSGYWGLGADTQYF.